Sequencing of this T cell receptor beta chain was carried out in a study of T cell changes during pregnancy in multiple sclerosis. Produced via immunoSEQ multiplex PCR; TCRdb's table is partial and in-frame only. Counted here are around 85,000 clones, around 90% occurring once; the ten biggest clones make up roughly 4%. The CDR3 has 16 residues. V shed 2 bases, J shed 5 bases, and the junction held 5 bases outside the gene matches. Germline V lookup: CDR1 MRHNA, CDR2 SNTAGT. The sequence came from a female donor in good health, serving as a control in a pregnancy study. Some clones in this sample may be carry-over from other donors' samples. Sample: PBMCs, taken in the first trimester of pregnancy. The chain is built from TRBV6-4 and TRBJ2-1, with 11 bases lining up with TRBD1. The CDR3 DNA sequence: TGTGCCAGCAGTGACGGAGAGGGACAGGGGGACAATGAGCAGTTCTTC. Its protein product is CASSDGEGQGDNEQFF.